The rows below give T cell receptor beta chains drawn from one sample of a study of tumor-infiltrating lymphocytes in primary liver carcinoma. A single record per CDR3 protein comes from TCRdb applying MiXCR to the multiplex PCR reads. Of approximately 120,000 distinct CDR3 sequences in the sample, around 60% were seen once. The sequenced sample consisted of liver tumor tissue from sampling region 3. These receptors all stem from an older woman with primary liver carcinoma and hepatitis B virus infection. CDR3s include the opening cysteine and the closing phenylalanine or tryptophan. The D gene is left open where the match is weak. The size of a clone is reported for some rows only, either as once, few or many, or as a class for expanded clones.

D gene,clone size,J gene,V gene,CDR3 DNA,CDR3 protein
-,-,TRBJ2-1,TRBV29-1,TGCGGCGTCCGCCCACGAGGCACCTACAGTGAGCAGTTCTTC,CGVRPRGTYSEQFF
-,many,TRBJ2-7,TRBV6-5,TGTGCCAGCAGCCGCCCTCAGGGGAGCGAGCAGTACTTC,CASSRPQGSEQYF
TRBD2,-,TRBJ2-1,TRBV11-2,TGTGCCAGCTTAACTTCTGGGTCTGCGGGAGGCGGTAATGAGCAGTTCTTC,CASLTSGSAGGGNEQFF
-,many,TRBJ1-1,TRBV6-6,TGTGCCAGCAGCGGGTGGACAGTGAACACTGAAGCTTTCTTT,CASSGWTVNTEAFF
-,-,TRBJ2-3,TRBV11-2,TGTGCCAGCTGCTTATTTGGGGCCGGGGCCACAGATACGCAGTATTTT,CASCLFGAGATDTQYF
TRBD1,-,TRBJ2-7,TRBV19,TGTGCCAGTAGTATCCGCTGGGACAGGCCAATGAACGAGCAGTACTTT,CASSIRWDRPMNEQYF
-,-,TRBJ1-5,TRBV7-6,TGTGCCAGCAGCCAGGGCGGGGGAAGTCAGCCCCAGCATTTT,CASSQGGGSQPQHF
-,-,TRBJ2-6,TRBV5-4,TGTGCCAGCAGCTTGGTGGGGGGTGGAATTTCTGGGGCCAACGTCCTGACTTTC,CASSLVGGGISGANVLTF
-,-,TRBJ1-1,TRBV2,TGTGTCAGCACGCGGGACGGCACTGAAGCTTCCTTT,CVSTRDGTEASF
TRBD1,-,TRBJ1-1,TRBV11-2,TGTGCCAGCAGTTACCGGGACAGGGGGTACCCGAACACTGAATCTTTCTTT,CASSYRDRGYPNTESFF
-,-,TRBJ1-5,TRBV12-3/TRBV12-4,TGTGCCAGCACTCAGGGACGGGGAGCTAGTCAGCCCCAGCATTTT,CASTQGRGASQPQHF
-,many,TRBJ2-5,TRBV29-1,TGCAGCGTTAAGGGGACACATGACCAAGAGACCCAGTACTTC,CSVKGTHDQETQYF
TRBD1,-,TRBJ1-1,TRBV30,TGTGCCTGGAGATTGGGACAGGGGGCTACTGAAGCTTTCTTT,CAWRLGQGATEAFF
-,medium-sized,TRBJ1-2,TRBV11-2,TGTGCCAGCAGCTTAGATCAGGGGACAACCTACACCTTC,CASSLDQGTTYTF
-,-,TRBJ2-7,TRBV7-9,TGTGGCAGGAGCTTAAGCCAACCCCACGAGCAGTACTTC,CGRSLSQPHEQYF
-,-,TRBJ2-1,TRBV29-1,TGCAACGTTGAATCGGCAGGATCCGGCAATGAGCAGCTCTTC,CNVESAGSGNEQLF
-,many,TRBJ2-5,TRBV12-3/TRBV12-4,TGTGCCAGCAGTCCGACAGGTTTAGAGACCCAGTACTTC,CASSPTGLETQYF
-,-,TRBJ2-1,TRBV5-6,TGTGCCAGCAGCTTGGGGATGGACTATGACCAGTTCTTC,CASSLGMDYDQFF
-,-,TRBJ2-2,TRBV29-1,TGCAGCGTTGAAGAGGTTAAAACCGGGGAGCTGTTTTTT,CSVEEVKTGELFF
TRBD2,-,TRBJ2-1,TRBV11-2,TGTGCCAGCAGCCGCAGACAGGGGGGCGCGGGATTAGCGGGAGGGTCAGACTACAATGAGCAGTTCTTC,CASSRRQGGAGLAGGSDYNEQFF
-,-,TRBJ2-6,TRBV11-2,TGTGCCAGCAGCTTAGGGGGTGCAAGGGCCAACGTCCTGGCTTTC,CASSLGGARANVLAF
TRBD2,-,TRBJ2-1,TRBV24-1,TGTGCCACCAGTGACCCGGGACTAGCGGGAGGGGTTGCGCAGTTCTTC,CATSDPGLAGGVAQFF